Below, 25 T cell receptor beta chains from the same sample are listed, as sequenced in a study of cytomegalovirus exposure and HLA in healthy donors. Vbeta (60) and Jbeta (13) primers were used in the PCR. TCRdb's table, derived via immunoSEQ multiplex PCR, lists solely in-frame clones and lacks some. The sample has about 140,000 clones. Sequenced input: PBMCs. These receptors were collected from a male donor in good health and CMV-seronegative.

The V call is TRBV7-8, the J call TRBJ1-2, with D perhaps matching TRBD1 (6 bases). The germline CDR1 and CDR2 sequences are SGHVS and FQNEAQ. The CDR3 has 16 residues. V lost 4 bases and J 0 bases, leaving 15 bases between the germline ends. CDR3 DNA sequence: TGTGCCAGCAGCTCCCTTTCGGACAGAGCTAACTATGGCTACACCTTC. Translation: CASSSLSDRANYGYTF.

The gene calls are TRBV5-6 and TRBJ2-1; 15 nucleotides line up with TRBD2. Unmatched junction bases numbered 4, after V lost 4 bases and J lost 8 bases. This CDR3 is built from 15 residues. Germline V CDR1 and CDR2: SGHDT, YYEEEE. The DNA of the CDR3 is TGTGCCAGCAGCCGCCGGACTAGCGGGAGGGATGAGCAGTTCTTC. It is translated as CASSRRTSGRDEQFF.

Written as DNA, the CDR3 is TGTGCCAGCAGTGAATACAGGACAGGGCAAGGTCAGCCCCAGCATTTT. It is translated as CASSEYRTGQGQPQHF. J is TRBJ1-5 and V is TRBV28; 8 nucleotides match TRBD1. Per germline, CDR1 MDHEN and CDR2 SYDVKM. Trimming removed 5 bases from V and 6 bases from J; junction bases left unmatched: 12. The CDR3 spans 16 residues.

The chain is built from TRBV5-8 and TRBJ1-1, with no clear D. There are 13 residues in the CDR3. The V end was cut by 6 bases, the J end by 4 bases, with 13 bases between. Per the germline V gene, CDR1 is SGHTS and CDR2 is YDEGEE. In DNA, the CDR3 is TGTGCCAGCAACCCCGGGAGCCCCACTGAAGCTTTCTTT. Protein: CASNPGSPTEAFF.

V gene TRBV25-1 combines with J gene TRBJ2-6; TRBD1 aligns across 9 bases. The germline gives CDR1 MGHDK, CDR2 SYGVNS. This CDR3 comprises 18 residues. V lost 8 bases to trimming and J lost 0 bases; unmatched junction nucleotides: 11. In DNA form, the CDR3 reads TGTGCCAGCCGCTCCGAAGGACAGGGGCGCTCTGGGGCCAACGTCCTGACTTTC. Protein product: CASRSEGQGRSGANVLTF. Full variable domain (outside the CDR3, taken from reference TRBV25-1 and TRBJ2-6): EADIYQTPRYLVIGTGKKITLECSQTMGHDKMYWYQQDPGMELHLIHYSYGVNSTEKGDLSSESTVSRIRTEHFPLTLESARPSHTSQYLCASRSEGQGRSGANVLTFGAGSRLTVL.

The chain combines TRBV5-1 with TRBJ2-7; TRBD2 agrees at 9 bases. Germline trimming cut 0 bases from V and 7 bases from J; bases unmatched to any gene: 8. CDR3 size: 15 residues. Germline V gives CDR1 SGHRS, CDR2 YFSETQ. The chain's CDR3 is CASSLVGGRAEEQYF. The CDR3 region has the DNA TGCGCCAGCAGCTTGGTCGGCGGGAGGGCAGAAGAGCAGTACTTC. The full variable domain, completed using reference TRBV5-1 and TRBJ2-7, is KAGVTQTPRYLIKTRGQQVTLSCSPISGHRSVSWYQQTPGQGLQFLFEYFSETQRNKGNFPGRFSGRQFSNSRSEMNVSTLELGDSALYLCASSLVGGRAEEQYFGPGTRLTVT.

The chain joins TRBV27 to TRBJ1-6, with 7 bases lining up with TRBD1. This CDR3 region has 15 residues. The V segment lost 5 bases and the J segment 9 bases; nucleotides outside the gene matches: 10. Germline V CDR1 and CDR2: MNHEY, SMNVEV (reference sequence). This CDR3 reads CASSDTQGMSSPLHF. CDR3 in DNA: TGTGCCAGCAGTGATACACAGGGGATGAGTTCACCCCTCCACTTT.

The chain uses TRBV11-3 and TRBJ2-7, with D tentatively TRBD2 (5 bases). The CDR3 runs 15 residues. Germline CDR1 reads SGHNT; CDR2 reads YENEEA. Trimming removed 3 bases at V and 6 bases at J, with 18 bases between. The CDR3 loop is CASSLTDRGGGEQYF. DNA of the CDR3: TGTGCCAGCAGCTTGACGGACCGAGGAGGTGGCGAGCAGTACTTC.

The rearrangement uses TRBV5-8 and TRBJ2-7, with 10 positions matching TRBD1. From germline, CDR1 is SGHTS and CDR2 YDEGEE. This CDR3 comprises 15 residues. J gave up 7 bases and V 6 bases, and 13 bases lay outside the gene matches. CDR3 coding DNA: TGTGCCAGCATACCGCCGGGACAGGGGTTCAGGGAGCAGTACTTC. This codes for CASIPPGQGFREQYF.

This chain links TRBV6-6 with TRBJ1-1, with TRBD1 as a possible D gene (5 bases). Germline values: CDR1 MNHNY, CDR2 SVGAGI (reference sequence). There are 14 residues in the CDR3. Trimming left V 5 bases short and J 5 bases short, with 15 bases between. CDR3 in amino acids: CASSRSKGRTEAFF. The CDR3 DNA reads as TGTGCCAGCAGTAGATCTAAGGGGCGGACTGAAGCTTTCTTT.

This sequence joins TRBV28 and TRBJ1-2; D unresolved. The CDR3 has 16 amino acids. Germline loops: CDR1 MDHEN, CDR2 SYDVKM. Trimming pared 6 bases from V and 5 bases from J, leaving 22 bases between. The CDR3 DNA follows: TGTGCCAGCAGCTCGGAGGGCAGAGGAGATTTGTATGGCTACACCTTC. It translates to CASSSEGRGDLYGYTF.

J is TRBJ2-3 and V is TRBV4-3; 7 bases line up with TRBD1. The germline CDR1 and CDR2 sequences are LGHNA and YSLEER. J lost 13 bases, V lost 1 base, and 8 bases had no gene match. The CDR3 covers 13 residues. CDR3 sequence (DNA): TGCGCCAGCAGCCAAGGAATAGAGACAGGGAAGTATTTT. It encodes CASSQGIETGKYF.

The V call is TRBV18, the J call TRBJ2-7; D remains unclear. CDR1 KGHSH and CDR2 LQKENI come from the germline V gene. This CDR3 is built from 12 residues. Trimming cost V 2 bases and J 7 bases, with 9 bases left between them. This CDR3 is CASSPIPREQYF. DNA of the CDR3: TGTGCCAGCTCACCAATACCGAGGGAGCAGTACTTC.

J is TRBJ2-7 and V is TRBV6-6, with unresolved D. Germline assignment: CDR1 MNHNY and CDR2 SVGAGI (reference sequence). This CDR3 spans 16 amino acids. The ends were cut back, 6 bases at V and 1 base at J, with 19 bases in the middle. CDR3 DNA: TGTGCCAGCAGACCCCCGCCGGCAGGCATATCCTACGAGCAGTACTTC. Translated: CASRPPPAGISYEQYF.

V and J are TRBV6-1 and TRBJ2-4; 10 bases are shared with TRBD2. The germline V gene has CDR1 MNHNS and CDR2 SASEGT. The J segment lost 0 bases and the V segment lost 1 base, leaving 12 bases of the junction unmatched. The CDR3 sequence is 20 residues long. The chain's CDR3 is CASSEDTSGTTDSAKNIQYF. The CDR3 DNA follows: TGTGCCAGCAGTGAAGATACTAGCGGGACCACTGACTCAGCCAAAAACATTCAGTACTTC.

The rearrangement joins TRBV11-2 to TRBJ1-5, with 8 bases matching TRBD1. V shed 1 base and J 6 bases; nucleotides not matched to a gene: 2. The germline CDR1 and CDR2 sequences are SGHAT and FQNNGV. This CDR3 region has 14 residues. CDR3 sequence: CASSLGTGRQPQHF. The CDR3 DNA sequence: TGTGCCAGCAGCTTAGGGACAGGGCGTCAGCCCCAGCATTTT.

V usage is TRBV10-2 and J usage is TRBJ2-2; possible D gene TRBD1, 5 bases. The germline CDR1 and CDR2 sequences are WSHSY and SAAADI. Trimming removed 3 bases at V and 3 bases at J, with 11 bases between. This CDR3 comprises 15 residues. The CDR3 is CASSEWQGDTGELFF. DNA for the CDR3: TGCGCCAGCAGTGAATGGCAGGGTGACACCGGGGAGCTGTTTTTT.

CDR3 sequence: CASSFTSRNTGELFF. The CDR3 DNA reads TGCGCCAGCAGCTTCACTAGCAGAAACACCGGGGAGCTGTTTTTT. The chain combines TRBV5-1 with TRBJ2-2; TRBD2 might be the D (6 bases). From germline, CDR1 is SGHRS and CDR2 YFSETQ. This CDR3 is 15 amino acids long. V gave up 2 bases and J gave up 2 bases, with 10 bases separating them.

The CDR3 loop is CASSLQGREIYEQYF. The CDR3, as DNA: TGTGCCAGCAGCTTACAGGGGCGTGAGATCTACGAGCAGTACTTC. The chain carries TRBV11-1 and TRBJ2-7; tentatively, D is TRBD1 (6 bases). With 2 bases removed from V and 3 bases from J, the gap between germline ends came to 14 bases. CDR3 length equals 15 residues. CDR1 and CDR2 (germline): SGHAT, FQDESV (reference sequence).

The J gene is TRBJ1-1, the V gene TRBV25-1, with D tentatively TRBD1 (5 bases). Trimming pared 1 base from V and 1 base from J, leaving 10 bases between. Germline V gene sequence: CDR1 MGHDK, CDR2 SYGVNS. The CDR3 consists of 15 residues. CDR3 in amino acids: CASSESGVRNTEAFF. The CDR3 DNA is TGTGCCAGCAGTGAATCGGGGGTTAGGAACACTGAAGCTTTCTTT.

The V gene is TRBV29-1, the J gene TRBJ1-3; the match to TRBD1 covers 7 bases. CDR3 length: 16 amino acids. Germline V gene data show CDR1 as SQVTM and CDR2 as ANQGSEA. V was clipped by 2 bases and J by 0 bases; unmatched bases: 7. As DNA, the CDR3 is TGCAGCGTTGAAAAGGACAGGATGATCTCTGGAAACACCATATATTTT. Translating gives CSVEKDRMISGNTIYF.

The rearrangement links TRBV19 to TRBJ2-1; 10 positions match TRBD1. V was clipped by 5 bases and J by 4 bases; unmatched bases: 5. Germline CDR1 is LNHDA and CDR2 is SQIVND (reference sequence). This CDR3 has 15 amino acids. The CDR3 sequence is CASSPEDRGYNEQFF. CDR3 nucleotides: TGTGCCAGTAGTCCAGAGGACAGGGGGTACAATGAGCAGTTCTTC.

CDR3 sequence reads: CATGTGKGETQYF. CDR3 nucleotide sequence: TGTGCCACCGGGACAGGGAAGGGGGAGACCCAGTACTTC. The V call is TRBV28, the J call TRBJ2-5; 9 nucleotides line up with TRBD1. Germline assignment: CDR1 MDHEN and CDR2 SYDVKM. With V trimmed by 10 bases and J by 5 bases, 8 bases remained unmatched. The CDR3 runs to 13 residues. The full variable domain, rest sourced from reference TRBV28 and TRBJ2-5, is DVKVTQSSRYLVKRTGEKVFLECVQDMDHENMFWYRQDPGLGLRLIYFSYDVKMKEKGDIPEGYSVSREKKERFSLILESASTNQTSMYLCATGTGKGETQYFGPGTRLLVL.

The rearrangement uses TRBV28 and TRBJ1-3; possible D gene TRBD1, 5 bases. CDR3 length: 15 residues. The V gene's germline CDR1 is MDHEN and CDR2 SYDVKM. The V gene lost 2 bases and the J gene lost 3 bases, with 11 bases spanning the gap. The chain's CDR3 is CASSLGGSIGNTIYF. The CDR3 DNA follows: TGTGCCAGCAGTTTAGGGGGGTCAATTGGAAACACCATATATTTT.

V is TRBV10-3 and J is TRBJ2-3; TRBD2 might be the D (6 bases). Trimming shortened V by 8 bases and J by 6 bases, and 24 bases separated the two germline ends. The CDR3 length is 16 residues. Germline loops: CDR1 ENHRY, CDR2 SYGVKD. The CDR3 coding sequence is TGTGCCATCTCCAACGATGACCGGGACTCCCTGGATACGCAGTATTTT. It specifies CAISNDDRDSLDTQYF.